Listed here is a single TCR beta chain. Its target is not known. The sample comes from a study of beta chain features in type 1 diabetes. Study at large: Healthy donors, compared against patients, showed similar age, gender and cell yields. Whole-study results and caveats: In patients and controls equally, PCR might favor templates that are shorter. Type 1 diabetes patients had moderately but significantly shorter TCRB CDR3s in all four CD4+ subsets. The study found that naive, central memory and Treg TCRB repertoires appeared more similar in patients than in healthy donors.

The investigators reverse transcribed all of the isolated RNA, so they sequenced expressed TCRB transcripts. The read count averaged roughly 3.5 million across naive, central memory and regulatory T cell samples. The repertoire was sequenced with immunoSEQ multiplex PCR; TCRdb's copy has only in-frame clones and lacks some. The sample lists 600,000 to 700,000 clones, 10% to 15% occurring once. Germline V gives CDR1 LGHNA, CDR2 YNFKEQ. The V gene end was trimmed by 0 bases and the J gene end by 8 bases; junction bases not matched to a gene: 8. This CDR3 is built from 15 residues. The sequenced material came from naive CD4+ T cells from blood. The chain combines TRBV4-2 with TRBJ1-2, with TRBD1 matching over 8 bases. The clonotype comes from a man younger than 35 with type 1 diabetes. The CDR3 sequence: CASSQDDRGREGYTF. The CDR3 coding sequence is TGTGCCAGCAGCCAAGACGACAGGGGAAGAGAGGGCTACACCTTC.